The 26 T cell receptor beta chains given below trace back to one sample, sequenced in a study of a mutant IDH1 vaccine in newly diagnosed glioma. The antigens of these receptors remain unknown. This sample's time point: week 5, during vaccination. Every vaccine dose comprised 300 ug of mutant IDH1 20-mer peptide plus topical imiquimod. Clones were sequenced by immunoSEQ multiplex PCR, and TCRdb holds only the in-frame ones, with some missing. The table lists approximately 32,000 clones, more than 55% of them singletons, with roughly 11% in the top ten. Sequenced material: PBMCs, taken from a glioma patient whose treatment included an IDH1 peptide vaccine. The origin of the receptors is a woman aged 18-29 years with glioma.

This clone has a handful of counts. This chain joins TRBV7-9 and TRBJ2-7; D not certain. Looked up from germline, CDR1 is SEHNR and CDR2 is FQNEAQ (reference sequence). There are 13 residues in the CDR3. V dropped 8 bases and J dropped 1 base, with 12 bases sitting between them. The CDR3 reads CASGPPSSYEQYF. DNA of the CDR3: TGTGCCAGCGGGCCCCCAAGTTCCTACGAGCAGTACTTC.

The V gene is TRBV5-5, the J gene TRBJ2-7; D gene uncertain. The CDR3 runs 14 residues. Germline CDR1 reads SGHKS; CDR2 reads YYEKEE (reference sequence). Trimming pared 4 bases from V and 3 bases from J, leaving 14 bases between. The CDR3 DNA reads TGTGCCAGCAGCCCCGTGACCACCAACTACGAGCAGTACTTC. Encoded protein: CASSPVTTNYEQYF.

The V call is TRBV5-1, the J call TRBJ1-4; unclear D gene. This CDR3 comprises 13 residues. The germline V and J ends were trimmed by 3 bases and 8 bases, with 11 bases remaining between them. Germline assignment: CDR1 SGHRS and CDR2 YFSETQ. As DNA, the CDR3 is TGCGCCAGCAGCTCGGAGGCGGGGGAAAAACTGTTTTTT. Its protein product is CASSSEAGEKLFF.

The chain links TRBV2 to TRBJ1-3, with 8 bases matching TRBD1. The germline gives CDR1 SNHLY, CDR2 FYNNEI. The CDR3 is 16 amino acids. With 6 bases clipped from V and 0 bases from J, the junction kept 7 bases outside the gene matches. The CDR3 loop reads CASRTGAALSGNTIYF. DNA for the CDR3: TGTGCCAGCAGGACAGGGGCGGCCCTCTCTGGAAACACCATATATTTT.

This clone was observed once. This chain connects TRBV27 to TRBJ1-5; 8 bases line up with TRBD1. J gave up 3 bases and V 5 bases, and 6 bases lay outside the gene matches. CDR1 and CDR2 from the germline V gene are MNHEY and SMNVEV (reference sequence). The length of the CDR3 is 15 residues. The CDR3 bases are TGTGCCAGCAGTCCCGGGACAGGTCTCAATCAGCCCCAGCATTTT. This encodes CASSPGTGLNQPQHF.

The chain carries TRBV7-9 and TRBJ1-5; TRBD1 aligns across 9 bases. CDR1 and CDR2 from the germline V gene are SEHNR and FQNEAQ (reference sequence). The CDR3 runs to 14 residues. Losses at the gene ends were 3 bases for V and 6 bases for J; bases not matched to a gene: 3. The CDR3 spells CASSFTGGGQPQHF. The DNA of the CDR3 is TGTGCCAGCAGCTTTACAGGGGGCGGTCAGCCCCAGCATTTT.

This chain's CDR3 is CASSAQGLHNEQFF. In DNA form, the CDR3 reads TGTGCCAGTAGTGCCCAGGGTCTACACAATGAGCAGTTCTTC. The V and J genes are TRBV19 and TRBJ2-1, with a weak D call TRBD1 (5 bases). The germline V and J ends were trimmed by 5 bases and 5 bases, with 13 bases remaining between them. The CDR3 spans 14 residues. The V gene's germline CDR1 is LNHDA and CDR2 SQIVND (reference sequence).

This clone was seen more than once but under ten times. The V call is TRBV14, the J call TRBJ1-6; possibly TRBD1 for D (5 bases). This CDR3 contains 16 residues. The germline gives CDR1 SGHDN, CDR2 FVKESK. Trimming took 0 bases from V and 9 from J, leaving 15 bases between them. The CDR3: CASSQEGGVRSSPLHF. The CDR3 DNA sequence: TGTGCCAGCAGCCAAGAGGGGGGGGTTAGGAGTTCACCCCTCCACTTT.

The V and J genes are TRBV18 and TRBJ2-7; 10 bases are a match to TRBD1. In germline, CDR1 is KGHSH, CDR2 LQKENI. The CDR3 totals 14 residues. J was trimmed by 4 bases and V by 2 bases; bases with no gene match: 2. In DNA form, the CDR3 reads TGTGCCAGCTCACCAGGGACAGGGGAGTACGAGCAGTACTTC. As protein: CASSPGTGEYEQYF.

The chain uses TRBV7-2 and TRBJ1-1; weak D call: TRBD1 (6 bases). The CDR3 length is 13 residues. The ends were cut back, 3 bases at V and 1 base at J, with 6 bases in the middle. Germline V gene sequence: CDR1 SGHTA, CDR2 FQGNSA. The CDR3 spells CASSLGQNTEAFF. The CDR3 DNA is TGTGCCAGCAGCTTGGGACAGAACACTGAAGCTTTCTTT.

The J gene is TRBJ2-2, the V gene TRBV28; 10 nucleotides line up with TRBD2. V lost 3 bases and J lost 8; bases outside the gene matches: 9. The CDR3 spans 16 residues. CDR1 is MDHEN and CDR2 is SYDVKM in the germline V gene. CDR3 sequence: CASSLFRAGGLGELFF. Here the CDR3 DNA reads TGTGCCAGCAGTTTGTTCAGAGCGGGAGGGTTGGGGGAGCTGTTTTTT.

This chain connects TRBV10-3 to TRBJ1-6; perhaps TRBD1 as D (6 bases). The length of the CDR3 is 16 residues. CDR1 and CDR2 from the germline V gene are ENHRY and SYGVKD. The germline V and J ends were trimmed by 3 bases and 7 bases, with 16 bases remaining between them. CDR3 nucleotides: TGTGCCATCAGTGATTCCTACCCGGACAGCAATTCACCCCTCCACTTT. It encodes CAISDSYPDSNSPLHF.

The chain carries TRBV28 and TRBJ1-5; 7 bases are shared with TRBD1. From germline, CDR1 is MDHEN and CDR2 SYDVKM. CDR3 length: 15 residues. Trimming cost V 1 base and J 4 bases; bases outside gene matches: 4. The CDR3 region is CASSLFAQGNQPQHF. As DNA, the CDR3 is TGTGCCAGCAGTTTATTCGCACAGGGGAATCAGCCCCAGCATTTT.

J is TRBJ1-1 and V is TRBV7-2, with 12 bases that match TRBD1. V lost 4 bases to trimming and J lost 7 bases; unmatched junction nucleotides: 10. This CDR3 is 16 amino acids long. CDR1 SGHTA and CDR2 FQGNSA come from the germline V gene. The DNA of the CDR3 is TGTGCCAGCAGCTCGGGACAGGGGGCGTTGATGAATGAAGCTTTCTTT. Translating it yields CASSSGQGALMNEAFF.

The table lists this clone with a few counts. V and J are TRBV30 and TRBJ2-5; 13 bases align to TRBD2. From germline, CDR1 is GTSNPN and CDR2 SVGIG (reference sequence). The CDR3 spans 15 residues. V dropped 2 bases and J dropped 4; count of bases not matched to a gene: 4. CDR3 amino acids: CAWSSGLAGTETQYF. Here the CDR3 DNA reads TGTGCCTGGAGTTCGGGACTAGCGGGGACAGAGACCCAGTACTTC.

The chain uses TRBV29-1 and TRBJ2-1, with D hard to call. The V end was cut by 3 bases, the J end by 3 bases, with 12 bases between. This CDR3 comprises 14 residues. Germline-derived CDR1 and CDR2 are SQVTM and ANQGSEA. The CDR3 nucleotides are TGCAGCGTTGAGGAGAGGAACTACTACAATGAGCAGTTCTTC. This gives the protein CSVEERNYYNEQFF.

V usage is TRBV15 and J usage is TRBJ1-3, with 7 bases fitting TRBD1. Germline values: CDR1 LNHNV, CDR2 YYDKDF (reference sequence). V was pared by 7 bases and J by 2 bases, with 11 bases of the junction left unmatched. CDR3 size: 16 residues. The CDR3 loop is CATINRGRGAGNTIYF. CDR3 sequence (DNA): TGTGCCACCATTAACAGGGGTCGAGGCGCTGGAAACACCATATATTTT.

V and J are TRBV19 and TRBJ1-2, with 8 bases that match TRBD1. Germline CDR1 and CDR2: LNHDA and SQIVND (reference sequence). The V and J ends lost 2 bases and 4 bases, in that order; junction bases with no gene match: 9. The CDR3 has 16 residues. This chain's CDR3 is CASSIKLRGQGYGYTF. The CDR3 DNA reads TGTGCCAGTAGTATAAAATTACGCGGACAGGGCTATGGCTACACCTTC.

The chain is built from TRBV30 and TRBJ1-1; 8 nucleotides align to TRBD1. Germline V gives CDR1 GTSNPN, CDR2 SVGIG (reference sequence). The CDR3 spans 17 residues. V shed 8 bases and J 1 base; nucleotides not matched to a gene: 18. The CDR3 region has the DNA TGTGCCCTATACCCGGACAGGGAAGGGTTGGCGAACACTGAAGCTTTCTTT. Its protein is CALYPDREGLANTEAFF.

The rearrangement links TRBV7-8 to TRBJ2-1; TRBD2 is a possible D gene (6 bases). Germline CDR1 SGHVS, CDR2 FQNEAQ. V lost 5 bases and J 4 bases, leaving 18 bases between the germline ends. This CDR3 is built from 16 residues. CDR3 in amino acids: CASSPGLAFIYNEQFF. CDR3 DNA: TGTGCCAGCAGCCCTGGGCTAGCGTTTATTTACAATGAGCAGTTCTTC.

The chain recombines TRBV7-9 with TRBJ2-1; TRBD1 matches 7 bases. J gave up 8 bases and V 1 base, and 2 bases lay outside the gene matches. The CDR3 consists of 13 residues. Per the germline V gene, CDR1 is SEHNR and CDR2 is FQNEAQ (reference sequence). The chain's CDR3 is CASSLVGGDEQFF. Written as DNA, the CDR3 is TGTGCCAGCAGCTTAGTAGGGGGCGATGAGCAGTTCTTC.

This clone was seen more than once but under ten times. This sequence joins TRBV10-3 and TRBJ1-6; the D gene is possibly TRBD1 (5 bases). This CDR3 spans 14 amino acids. In germline, CDR1 is ENHRY, CDR2 SYGVKD. V was trimmed by 9 bases and J by 7 bases, leaving 16 bases between them. As DNA, the CDR3 is TGTGCCATGCGGGACGGAAGCCCAAATTCACCCCTCCACTTT. Translation: CAMRDGSPNSPLHF.

The chain employs TRBV28 and TRBJ2-5; possible D gene TRBD1, 5 bases. This CDR3 has 13 residues. Germline CDR1 is MDHEN and CDR2 is SYDVKM. The V end lost 7 bases, the J end lost 5 bases, and 14 bases lay between the germline ends. CDR3 DNA: TGTGCCAGCACTCCCCATGGGGCGGAGACCCAGTACTTC. It encodes CASTPHGAETQYF.

This clone has a single count. The chain uses TRBV27 and TRBJ2-1, with 7 bases lining up with TRBD2. J was trimmed by 5 bases and V by 4 bases; bases with no gene match: 26. The germline gives CDR1 MNHEY, CDR2 SMNVEV (reference sequence). This CDR3 comprises 21 residues. As DNA, the CDR3 is TGTGCCAGCAGTTCGAAGAGTCCTTATAACACGGGAGCGGGACTCGACAATGAGCAGTTCTTC. This codes for CASSSKSPYNTGAGLDNEQFF.

The J gene is TRBJ2-6, the V gene TRBV9; D remains ambiguous. CDR1 is SGDLS, CDR2 YYNGEE, per germline. The ends were cut back, 3 bases at V and 0 bases at J, with 4 bases in the middle. CDR3 length equals 14 residues. The CDR3 sequence: CASSEGSGANVLTF. CDR3 DNA sequence: TGTGCCAGCAGCGAGGGCTCTGGGGCCAACGTCCTGACTTTC.

As concerns this clone: The germline gene is not matched at one end of the junction; a read error may be the cause. The rearrangement uses TRBV7-7 and TRBJ1-1; no clear D. Per the germline V gene, CDR1 is SSHAT and CDR2 is FNYEAQ (reference sequence). The CDR3 spans 13 residues. Here the CDR3 DNA reads TGTGCTAGCAGCTTAGGGCAGAACACTGAAGCTTTCTTT. Its translation: CASSLGQNTEAFF.